A single sample gave rise to the 20 T cell receptor beta chains below, sequenced in a study of CD4 T cells in relation to SARS-CoV-2 and coronaviruses. Their recognized antigens are unknown. The table came from immunoSEQ multiplex PCR; TCRdb's copy has only in-frame clones and leaves some out. The sample carries 35,000 or so clones, around 80% recorded once. Sequencing was done on a sample of memory CD4+ T cells from PBMCs, cultured in vitro. These receptors were taken from an adult with COVID-19.

The chain is built from TRBV5-1 and TRBJ2-1, with D perhaps given as TRBD1 or TRBD2 (5 bases each). CDR3 length: 15 amino acids. The germline CDR1 and CDR2 sequences are SGHRS and YFSETQ. The V and J ends lost 4 bases and 2 bases respectively, with 13 bases between them. The CDR3 coding sequence is TGCGCCAGCAGCCTTGGGACCGCAACCTACAATGAGCAGTTCTTC. Translation gives CASSLGTATYNEQFF. Complete variable domain (other parts from reference TRBV5-1 and TRBJ2-1): KAGVTQTPRYLIKTRGQQVTLSCSPISGHRSVSWYQQTPGQGLQFLFEYFSETQRNKGNFPGRFSGRQFSNSRSEMNVSTLELGDSALYLCASSLGTATYNEQFFGPGTRLTVL.

This sequence joins TRBV5-6 and TRBJ2-1, with D unclear. In germline, CDR1 is SGHDT, CDR2 YYEEEE. The CDR3 is 14 residues long. With 2 bases removed from V and 5 bases from J, the gap between germline ends came to 11 bases. The CDR3 coding sequence is TGTGCCAGCAGCTTTGCTCTTCAGGACAATGAGCAGTTCTTC. Its translation is CASSFALQDNEQFF.

The chain links TRBV25-1 to TRBJ1-1; D may be TRBD1 (5 bases). The V gene lost 7 bases and the J gene lost 1 base, with 16 bases spanning the gap. The CDR3 covers 15 residues. Germline loops: CDR1 MGHDK, CDR2 SYGVNS. The CDR3 spells CASTTEGRTNTEAFF. The CDR3, as DNA: TGTGCCAGCACGACCGAGGGACGGACGAACACTGAAGCTTTCTTT.

This clone was seen a single time. The CDR3 coding sequence is TGTGCCAGCAGCGCGGGCCTGGGGGGACCCCTCCACTTT. Protein product: CASSAGLGGPLHF. The gene calls are TRBV6-6 and TRBJ1-6; D perhaps matches TRBD1 (5 bases). Germline assignment: CDR1 MNHNY and CDR2 SVGAGI (reference sequence). The CDR3 is 13 residues long. Trimming stripped 6 bases from V and 12 bases from J, with 15 bases between.

The rearrangement links TRBV4-2 to TRBJ2-1; 7 bases are a match to TRBD2. J was trimmed by 8 bases and V by 0 bases; bases with no gene match: 13. Germline-derived CDR1 and CDR2 are LGHNA and YNFKEQ. This CDR3 region has 17 residues. In DNA form, the CDR3 reads TGTGCCAGCAGCCAAGATCTCCCGGCGGGAGCCAGCTATGAGCAGTTCTTC. Protein: CASSQDLPAGASYEQFF.

The chain joins TRBV6-5 to TRBJ2-1; D gene uncertain. This CDR3 is 14 amino acids long. Trimming removed 2 bases from V and 5 bases from J, with 10 bases in between. The germline gives CDR1 MNHEY, CDR2 SVGAGI. The CDR3 reads CASSYRGRHNEQFF. CDR3 sequence (DNA): TGTGCCAGCAGTTACCGTGGACGCCACAATGAGCAGTTCTTC.

The chain uses TRBV6-5 and TRBJ2-3; D possibly matches TRBD1 or TRBD2 (5 bases each). Germline values: CDR1 MNHEY, CDR2 SVGAGI. CDR3 size: 14 residues. Trimming shortened V by 11 bases and J by 0 bases, and 15 bases separated the two germline ends. The CDR3 loop is CAGLTVGSTDTQYF. The CDR3 nucleotides are TGTGCCGGACTGACAGTGGGTAGCACAGATACGCAGTATTTT.

The V call is TRBV2, the J call TRBJ2-7; D is uncertain. V lost 3 bases and J lost 4, with 4 bases in between. Germline lookup yields CDR1 SNHLY and CDR2 FYNNEI. The CDR3 runs to 11 residues. CDR3 in DNA: TGTGCCAGCAGTGAGGAGTACGAGCAGTACTTC. It codes for CASSEEYEQYF.

The chain combines TRBV7-8 with TRBJ2-1; 8 positions match TRBD2. Germline CDR1 SGHVS, CDR2 FQNEAQ. The CDR3 covers 16 residues. V shed 1 base, J shed 9 bases, and the junction held 11 bases outside the gene matches. The CDR3 sequence is CASSLVTGTRTGEQFF. CDR3 bases: TGTGCCAGCAGCTTAGTGACCGGGACTAGGACCGGTGAGCAGTTCTTC.

A single count supports this clone. The V and J genes are TRBV20-1 and TRBJ2-1; D not certain. V was pared by 3 bases and J by 9 bases, with 18 bases between. This CDR3 has 14 residues. The germline CDR1 and CDR2 sequences are DFQATT and SNEGSKA (reference sequence). This CDR3 reads CSASRAQSAGEQFF. For the CDR3, the DNA is TGCAGTGCTAGTCGGGCCCAATCCGCCGGTGAGCAGTTCTTC.

The V gene is TRBV5-4, the J gene TRBJ2-7; a possible D gene is TRBD2 (5 bases). With 2 bases removed from V and 0 bases from J, the gap between germline ends came to 6 bases. The CDR3 has 13 residues. Germline V CDR1 and CDR2: SGHNT, YYREEE (reference sequence). This CDR3 is CASSLGSSYEQYF. CDR3 DNA: TGTGCCAGCAGCTTAGGGAGCTCCTACGAGCAGTACTTC.

The rearrangement uses TRBV7-2 and TRBJ2-1; a possible D gene is TRBD2 (6 bases). The CDR3 is 17 amino acids. The V gene lost 2 bases and the J gene lost 10 bases, with 24 bases spanning the gap. The V gene's germline CDR1 is SGHTA and CDR2 FQGNSA. Written as DNA, the CDR3 is TGTGCCAGCAGCTTATCCCTAACGCGACGACTAGGAGGGGAGCAGTTCTTC. It specifies CASSLSLTRRLGGEQFF.

The V gene is TRBV6-5, the J gene TRBJ2-5; D is uncertain. The V gene's germline CDR1 is MNHEY and CDR2 SVGAGI. The CDR3 spans 14 residues. V shed 1 base and J shed 4 bases, with 10 bases lying between them. CDR3 sequence reads: CASSYYLEAETQYF. DNA of the CDR3: TGTGCCAGCAGTTACTATTTAGAGGCAGAGACCCAGTACTTC.

The CDR3 protein is CASSPPGQPYNEQFF. The CDR3 DNA follows: TGTGCCAGCTCACCTCCGGGACAGCCCTACAATGAGCAGTTCTTC. This chain links TRBV18 with TRBJ2-1, with TRBD1 identical over 7 bases. The germline CDR1 and CDR2 sequences are KGHSH and LQKENI. This CDR3 has 15 amino acids. V trimming: 3 bases; J trimming: 2 bases; junction bases outside the gene matches: 4.

J is TRBJ2-7 and V is TRBV4-3; 10 bases fit TRBD1. V lost 0 bases, J lost 4 bases, and 6 bases stayed unmatched. The CDR3 length is 16 residues. Germline V gene sequence: CDR1 LGHNA, CDR2 YSLEER. This chain's CDR3 is CASSQDAPGQGYEQYF. CDR3 DNA sequence: TGCGCCAGCAGCCAAGACGCTCCGGGACAGGGGTACGAGCAGTACTTC.

The rearrangement joins TRBV30 to TRBJ2-5; tentatively, D is TRBD1 or TRBD2 (5 bases each). Trimming shortened V by 2 bases and J by 5 bases, and 21 bases separated the two germline ends. The CDR3 contains 16 residues. Germline CDR1 reads GTSNPN; CDR2 reads SVGIG (reference sequence). This chain's CDR3 is CAWSIGDRASGETQYF. The DNA of the CDR3 is TGTGCCTGGAGTATAGGGGACCGGGCCTCAGGGGAGACCCAGTACTTC.

CDR3 region: CASSPRQGTTYEQYF. CDR3 coding DNA: TGCGCCAGCAGCCCTAGACAGGGGACGACCTACGAGCAGTACTTC. This chain joins TRBV5-1 and TRBJ2-7; 8 bases map to TRBD1. Germline V gene lookup returns CDR1 SGHRS and CDR2 YFSETQ. The trim removed 4 bases at V and 2 bases at J, leaving 8 bases unmatched. The CDR3 contains 15 residues. Looking up the rest from reference TRBV5-1 and TRBJ2-7 gives the full variable domain: KAGVTQTPRYLIKTRGQQVTLSCSPISGHRSVSWYQQTPGQGLQFLFEYFSETQRNKGNFPGRFSGRQFSNSRSEMNVSTLELGDSALYLCASSPRQGTTYEQYFGPGTRLTVT.

In its sample, this clone was seen a few times. The chain carries TRBV5-5 and TRBJ2-7; D tentatively fits TRBD1 or TRBD2 (5 bases each). This CDR3 region has 14 residues. Trimming left V 2 bases short and J 4 bases short, with 13 bases between. CDR1 and CDR2 (germline): SGHKS, YYEKEE (reference sequence). DNA for the CDR3: TGTGCCAGCAGCTTCGCTGGGGACGCATACGAGCAGTACTTC. Its protein product is CASSFAGDAYEQYF.

Turning to this clone: Distinct nucleotide sequences in the sample also encode this CDR3. The V and J genes are TRBV18 and TRBJ2-3; D remains ambiguous. Per the germline V gene, CDR1 is KGHSH and CDR2 is LQKENI. Trimming removed 2 bases at V and 2 bases at J, with 5 bases between. The CDR3 runs to 13 residues. CDR3 DNA sequence: TGTGCCAGCTCACCAAGGCCCACAGATACGCAGTATTTT. It yields the protein CASSPRPTDTQYF.

The chain has TRBV28 and TRBJ1-6; D remains unclear. The CDR3 is made up of 12 amino acids. CDR1 and CDR2 (germline): MDHEN, SYDVKM. Trimming cost V 7 bases and J 6 bases, with 7 bases left between them. DNA of the CDR3: TGTGCCAGCACCTTCGTTAATTCACCCCTCCACTTT. This sequence encodes CASTFVNSPLHF.